These 15 T cell receptor beta chains were all obtained from the same sample, sequenced in a study of regulatory T cells in long-lasting Graves disease. The time point was: newly diagnosed GD, antithyroid drugs for less than 3 months. The TCR library was made from RNA extracted from PBMCs. To make TCR beta libraries, researchers used iRepertoire HTBI primers and Arm-PCR of CDR3 regions. One entry per CDR3 protein, called by TCRdb with MiXCR from the multiplex PCR reads. The data contain roughly 520,000 distinct CDR3 sequences, more than 10% of them singletons. The same sample was also used in a study of T cells in Graves' hyperthyroidism and ophthalmopathy.

Sequencing used peripheral blood mononuclear cells (PBMCs), obtained at new diagnosis, from a patient treated with antithyroid drugs. These receptors came from a woman aged 25 to 45 with Graves disease.

Ten or more counts support this clonotype. The chain recombines TRBV11-2 with TRBJ2-1; 14 bases are shared with TRBD2. The germline CDR1 and CDR2 sequences are SGHAT and FQNNGV. The CDR3 is 19 residues long. V lost 5 bases to trimming and J lost 3 bases; unmatched junction nucleotides: 12. The CDR3 loop is CASSLRGLAGEGFYNEQFF. CDR3 sequence (DNA): TGTGCCAGCAGCCTCAGGGGACTAGCGGGAGAGGGGTTCTACAATGAGCAGTTCTTC.

This clonotype has a handful of counts. This may stem from a read error, because a much larger clone lies one nucleotide away. The chain has TRBV2 and TRBJ2-5; TRBD1 matches at 7 bases. This CDR3 is 15 amino acids long. Germline V gives CDR1 SNHLY, CDR2 FYNNEI. This chain's CDR3 is CASSNRGLWQETQHF. The CDR3 DNA sequence: TGTGCCAGCAGCAACAGGGGATTATGGCAAGAGACCCAGCACTTC. The full variable domain, rest sourced from reference TRBV2 and TRBJ2-5, is EPEVTQTPSHQVTQMGQEVILRCVPISNHLYFYWYRQILGQKVEFLVSFYNNEISEKSEIFDDQFSVERPDGSNFTLKIRSTKLEDSAMYFCASSNRGLWQETQHFGPGTRLLVL.

This chain connects TRBV5-1 to TRBJ1-2; D ambiguous. V was trimmed by 0 bases and J by 8 bases, leaving 8 bases between them. The germline V gene encodes CDR1 SGHRS and CDR2 YFSETQ. CDR3 length: 12 residues. The CDR3 region is CASSLESDGYTF. CDR3 nucleotides: TGCGCCAGCAGCTTGGAGTCCGACGGCTACACCTTC.

The gene calls are TRBV30 and TRBJ2-7; 8 nucleotides match TRBD2. The V and J ends lost 3 bases and 0 bases, in that order; junction bases with no gene match: 4. CDR3 length equals 14 residues. Germline CDR1 reads GTSNPN; CDR2 reads SVGIG (reference sequence). The CDR3 bases are TGTGCCTGGAGGGTTAGCGGGACCTCCTACGAGCAGTACTTC. It specifies CAWRVSGTSYEQYF.

V is TRBV6-1 and J is TRBJ1-5; D is ambiguous. V lost 6 bases and J lost 0, with 12 bases in between. The CDR3 loop spans 15 amino acids. CDR1 is MNHNS, CDR2 SASEGT, per germline. CDR3 nucleotide sequence: TGTGCCAGCAGGATCTCAGAGTATAGCAATCAGCCCCAGCATTTT. Translating it yields CASRISEYSNQPQHF.

This clonotype was seen at least ten times. CDR3 amino acids: CASSYLGQGLYEQYF. Here the CDR3 DNA reads TGTGCCAGCAGTTACCTGGGACAGGGACTCTACGAGCAGTACTTC. The chain joins TRBV6-5 to TRBJ2-7; 9 bases are shared with TRBD1. There are 15 residues in the CDR3. The trim removed 2 bases at V and 3 bases at J, leaving 5 bases unmatched. Germline-derived CDR1 and CDR2 are MNHEY and SVGAGI.

The chain couples TRBV2 to TRBJ2-5; TRBD2 aligns across 12 bases. The CDR3 sequence is 17 residues long. Trimming took 3 bases from V and 2 from J; bases not matched to a gene: 7. Germline V CDR1 and CDR2: SNHLY, FYNNEI. CDR3 protein: CASSEEASGRAQETQYF. Written as DNA, the CDR3 is TGTGCCAGCAGTGAGGAGGCTAGCGGGAGGGCTCAAGAGACCCAGTACTTC.

The V and J genes are TRBV19 and TRBJ1-1; weak D call: TRBD1 (6 bases). Trimming took 6 bases from V and 1 from J, leaving 33 bases between them. Germline values: CDR1 LNHDA, CDR2 SQIVND (reference sequence). The CDR3 is 21 amino acids. In nucleotides, the CDR3 is TGTGCCAGTAGCCTACATCCATCTGCACAGGGTGGTACAGTCGGGAACACTGAAGCTTTCTTT. Translating gives CASSLHPSAQGGTVGNTEAFF.

J is TRBJ1-2 and V is TRBV18; D ambiguous. The germline V and J ends were trimmed by 3 bases and 0 bases, with 14 bases remaining between them. The CDR3 contains 16 residues. Per the germline V gene, CDR1 is KGHSH and CDR2 is LQKENI. This CDR3 is CASSPSPQIPNYGYTF. The DNA for the CDR3 is TGTGCCAGCTCACCCTCCCCTCAGATACCTAACTATGGCTACACCTTC.

As to this clonotype: A far larger clone is a single base away, which makes a read error likely. V is TRBV5-5 and J is TRBJ2-7; 8 nucleotides match TRBD2. CDR3 size: 16 residues. With V trimmed by 3 bases and J by 7 bases, 15 bases remained unmatched. Germline CDR1 and CDR2: SGHKS and YYEKEE (reference sequence). The CDR3 DNA reads as TGTGCCAGCAGCTCCCTACGAGCGGGAGTAGGCAATGAGCAGTACTTC. This gives the protein CASSSLRAGVGNEQYF. Using reference TRBV5-5 and TRBJ2-7 for the parts outside the CDR3, the full variable domain is DAGVTQSPTHLIKTRGQQVTLRCSPISGHKSVSWYQQVLGQGPQFIFQYYEKEERGRGNFPDRFSARQFPNYSSELNVNALLLGDSALYLCASSSLRAGVGNEQYFGPGTRLTVT.

This clonotype was seen a handful of times. The J gene is TRBJ2-1, the V gene TRBV6-2 or TRBV6-3; TRBD2 agrees at 14 bases. Germline V gene data show CDR1 as MNHEY and CDR2 as SVGEGT. Trimming at V came to 6 bases and at J to 5 bases, leaving 9 bases not matched to a gene. The CDR3 has 17 residues. DNA for the CDR3: TGTGCCAGCAGAGCGCGCATGACTAGCGGGGGGGACAATGAGCAGTTCTTC. Protein: CASRARMTSGGDNEQFF.

Turning to this clonotype: With a much larger clone just one base away, this may be a read error. This sequence joins TRBV6-5 and TRBJ1-1, with TRBD1 as a possible D gene (5 bases). Germline V lookup: CDR1 MNHEY, CDR2 SVGAGI. The germline V and J ends were trimmed by 1 base and 4 bases, with 19 bases remaining between them. This CDR3 is 17 amino acids long. DNA of the CDR3: TGTGCCAGCAGTTACTGCAGTTGGGGGGAGCATGGCACTGAAGCTTTCTTT. Translating gives CASSYCSWGEHGTEAFF.

The sample holds a few counts of this clonotype. The chain couples TRBV9 to TRBJ1-1; D not certain. V was pared by 0 bases and J by 4 bases, with 7 bases between. Per the germline V gene, CDR1 is SGDLS and CDR2 is YYNGEE. The CDR3 extends over 13 amino acids. For the CDR3, the DNA is TGTGCCAGCAGCGTAGTAGATGGCACTGAAGCTTTCTTT. Protein: CASSVVDGTEAFF.

In its sample, this clonotype was seen many times. The chain has TRBV25-1 and TRBJ2-3; perhaps TRBD1 as D (6 bases). Trimming cost V 6 bases and J 2 bases, with 12 bases left between them. The CDR3 loop spans 14 amino acids. Germline lookup yields CDR1 MGHDK and CDR2 SYGVNS. CDR3 loop: CASRDRRNTDTQYF. CDR3 sequence (DNA): TGTGCCAGCAGAGACAGGAGAAACACAGATACGCAGTATTTT.

Ten or more counts support this clonotype. The chain has TRBV29-1 and TRBJ2-7; TRBD2 aligns across 16 bases. Trimming cost V 3 bases and J 1 base; bases outside gene matches: 0. The CDR3 is made up of 15 amino acids. CDR1 and CDR2 from the germline V gene are SQVTM and ANQGSEA. The CDR3 sequence: CSVEGLAGGSYEQYF. CDR3 in DNA: TGCAGCGTTGAGGGACTAGCGGGAGGGTCCTACGAGCAGTACTTC.